This is a list of T cell receptor beta chains from one sample in a study of beta chain features in type 1 diabetes. Only in-frame clones appear in the TCRdb table, and some are missing; sequencing was by immunoSEQ multiplex PCR. The repertoire has hundreds of thousands of clones, over 9.5% of them found once; the top ten carry just under 0.035%. The specimen sequenced was naive CD4+ T cells from blood. The receptor set was obtained from a woman under 30 in good health. Each CDR3 is given with its conserved first and last residue. The D gene is left open where the match is weak. Clone size is given for some rows only: seen once, a few or many times, or a class if the clone is expanded.

TRBJ1-2 | NA | TRBV15 | NA | CATSRGWTTDGGYTF | TGTGCCACCAGCAGAGGGTGGACAACGGATGGTGGCTACACCTTC
TRBJ2-2 | NA | TRBV9 | NA | CASSVVGDRKLFF | TGTGCCAGCAGCGTAGTAGGTGACAGGAAACTGTTTTTT
TRBJ1-1 | few | TRBV7-2 | NA | CAQTRRGPNTEAFF | TGTGCCCAGACCCGCAGGGGCCCTAACACTGAAGCTTTCTTT
TRBJ1-5 | NA | TRBV19 | NA | CASSIGGTPAQHF | TGTGCCAGTAGTATAGGAGGGACTCCCGCTCAGCATTTT
TRBJ1-2 | few | TRBV4-1 | NA | CASSPGRVGYGYTF | TGCGCCAGCAGCCCAGGCAGGGTTGGTTATGGCTACACCTTC
TRBJ2-3 | few | TRBV5-4 | NA | CASSLAGGYDTQYF | TGTGCCAGCAGCTTGGCGGGGGGCTACGATACGCAGTATTTT
TRBJ2-3 | NA | TRBV2 | TRBD2 | CASSNRASGRADTQYF | TGTGCCAGCAGTAATAGGGCTAGCGGGAGGGCAGATACGCAGTATTTT
TRBJ2-6 | NA | TRBV5-1 | NA | CASSTDPGAGANVLTF | TGCGCCAGCAGCACAGACCCAGGGGCTGGGGCCAACGTCCTGACTTTC
TRBJ2-1 | few | TRBV18 | TRBD2 | CASSPTGGTYNEQFF | TGTGCCAGCTCACCGACCGGGGGGACTTACAATGAGCAGTTCTTC
TRBJ2-7 | NA | TRBV6-1 | NA | CASSEAWRAPYEQYF | TGTGCCAGCAGTGAAGCTTGGAGGGCCCCGTACGAGCAGTACTTC
TRBJ1-1 | NA | TRBV5-1 | NA | CASSFSYSNTEAFF | TGCGCCAGCAGCTTTTCGTACTCGAACACTGAAGCTTTCTTT
TRBJ2-4 | NA | TRBV6-6 | NA | CASSLQAGAKNIQYF | TGTGCCAGCAGTTTACAGGCTGGGGCCAAAAACATTCAGTACTTC
TRBJ2-4 | few | TRBV7-2 | NA | CASSLSGSKNIQYF | TGTGCCAGCAGCTTAAGCGGCTCCAAAAACATTCAGTACTTC
TRBJ2-1 | few | TRBV7-9 | NA | CASSLDKYRTYNEQFF | TGTGCCAGCAGCTTAGATAAGTACAGAACCTACAATGAGCAGTTCTTC
TRBJ2-1 | NA | TRBV27 | TRBD1 | CASSSGRETGREQFF | TGTGCCAGCAGCAGCGGCCGAGAGACAGGGCGCGAGCAGTTCTTC
TRBJ2-3 | NA | TRBV9 | NA | CASSVFAGHTDTQYF | TGTGCCAGCAGCGTATTTGCAGGCCACACAGATACGCAGTATTTT
TRBJ2-1 | NA | TRBV4-1 | NA | CASSQEMFGTAPYNEQFF | TGCGCCAGCAGCCAAGAGATGTTCGGCACAGCCCCCTACAATGAGCAGTTCTTC
TRBJ2-2 | few | TRBV5-1 | TRBD1 | CASTSQGQGATGELFF | TGCGCCAGCACCTCCCAGGGACAGGGAGCCACCGGGGAGCTGTTTTTT
TRBJ1-6 | NA | TRBV2 | TRBD1 | CASSVDRGNSPLHF | TGTGCCAGCAGTGTGGACAGGGGTAATTCACCCCTCCACTTT
TRBJ1-1 | NA | TRBV27 | TRBD1 | CASSLSDRALFTEAFF | TGTGCCAGCAGTTTAAGTGACAGGGCTCTATTCACGGAAGCTTTCTTT
TRBJ2-1 | few | TRBV7-2 | TRBD1 | CASRESQQGYNEQFF | TGTGCCAGCAGAGAGTCCCAACAGGGGTACAATGAGCAGTTCTTC
TRBJ2-2 | few | TRBV5-1 | TRBD2 | CASSPRTSNTGELFF | TGCGCCAGCAGCCCCCGGACTAGCAACACCGGGGAGCTGTTTTTT
TRBJ2-5 | NA | TRBV30 | TRBD2 | CAWKVAGGPTQYF | TGTGCCTGGAAGGTAGCGGGAGGGCCAACGCAGTACTTC
TRBJ2-7 | few | TRBV29-1 | TRBD1 | CSGRTGTYEQYF | TGCAGCGGGCGGACAGGGACCTACGAGCAGTACTTC
TRBJ2-1 | NA | TRBV7-2 | TRBD2 | CASSPCGRLAGNNEQFF | TGTGCCAGCAGCCCCTGCGGTAGACTAGCGGGGAACAATGAGCAGTTCTTC
TRBJ1-3 | NA | TRBV29-1 | NA | CSVDVRSEGDTIYF | TGCAGCGTTGATGTGCGATCAGAAGGGGACACCATATATTTT
TRBJ2-5 | few | TRBV5-8 | NA | CASSIRGQETQYF | TGTGCCAGCAGCATCAGGGGCCAAGAGACCCAGTACTTC
TRBJ1-5 | NA | TRBV7-9 | NA | CASSLGAGYGNQPQHF | TGTGCCAGCAGCTTAGGGGCGGGATACGGCAATCAGCCCCAGCATTTT
TRBJ2-7 | few | TRBV7-9 | TRBD1 | CASSTTGTEQYF | TGTGCCAGCAGCACGACAGGGACCGAGCAGTACTTC